These T cell receptor beta chains were read from a single sample in a study of patients with pleural tuberculosis. Each CDR3 protein is one row after TCRdb ran MiXCR on the reads. The table lists roughly 27,000 distinct CDR3 sequences, about 20% of them singletons. Source material: peripheral blood. The receptors originated from a human donor with pleural tuberculosis. Both conserved end residues are trimmed from each CDR3. D genes are given only for firm matches.

SVAHNTEAF | TRBV29-1 | . | TRBJ1-1
SADSGGYT | TRBV29-1 | . | TRBJ1-2
ASSFGPSNSPLH | TRBV5-1 | . | TRBJ1-6
SARVGPHSYEQY | TRBV20-1 | . | TRBJ2-7
ASSSSGGAAVQF | TRBV7-9 | . | TRBJ2-1
ASSQDQIGRTYGYT | TRBV4-2 | . | TRBJ1-2
SVQQGSYGYT | TRBV29-1 | . | TRBJ1-2
ASRYGGVAYGYT | TRBV27 | . | TRBJ1-2
SVVRQGQGAGYT | TRBV29-1 | TRBD1 | TRBJ1-2
SAPVEVYTDTQY | TRBV20-1 | . | TRBJ2-3
ASSLVLANDYEQY | TRBV7-9 | . | TRBJ2-7
ASSEGQASGNTIY | TRBV7-9 | TRBD1 | TRBJ1-3
AWSVTGYADTQY | TRBV30 | TRBD1 | TRBJ2-3
ASSLGGASEAF | TRBV11-2 | . | TRBJ1-1
SALGDSGNTIY | TRBV20-1 | . | TRBJ1-3
ASSPDRVAYNEQF | TRBV5-1 | TRBD1 | TRBJ2-1
ASSLGQGNNQPQH | TRBV27 | TRBD1 | TRBJ1-5
ASSWTGRDRRQRRGNTIY | TRBV12-3/TRBV12-4 | TRBD1 | TRBJ1-3
ASSEAQQPRNYGYT | TRBV6-1 | . | TRBJ1-2
SARGERGLGRDYGEQY | TRBV20-1 | TRBD2 | TRBJ2-7
ASSSGTSDSYEQY | TRBV6-1 | TRBD2 | TRBJ2-7
ASHPGRAALVGYT | TRBV11-3 | . | TRBJ1-2
ASSFGFLEETQY | TRBV12-3/TRBV12-4 | . | TRBJ2-5
ASSSPGSYEQF | TRBV6-2/TRBV6-3 | . | TRBJ2-1
ASSQEVPSGYSLGETQY | TRBV3-1 | TRBD2 | TRBJ2-5
ASSQGQGARSPLH | TRBV2 | TRBD1 | TRBJ1-6
ASSTRGATLEQY | TRBV19 | . | TRBJ2-7
ASMGGTDTEAF | TRBV2 | . | TRBJ1-1
ASSLVGEPYNEQF | TRBV5-1 | . | TRBJ2-1
ASLLNWGPGKEKLF | TRBV2 | . | TRBJ1-4
ASSPGQQLNQPQH | TRBV6-1 | TRBD1 | TRBJ1-5
ARSLRDPCGTEAF | TRBV7-9 | . | TRBJ1-1
ASSSPRTQTDTQY | TRBV12-3/TRBV12-4 | . | TRBJ2-3
ASSRPGTGVNEQF | TRBV27 | TRBD1 | TRBJ2-1
ASSFYICSAKLPEDTEAF | TRBV4-3 | . | TRBJ1-1
ASSFTADEAF | TRBV7-9 | . | TRBJ1-1
ASRESGPGGELF | TRBV2 | . | TRBJ2-2
ASSYGSSSNYGYT | TRBV6-2/TRBV6-3 | . | TRBJ1-2
ASSLDGGTFSNQPQH | TRBV11-2 | . | TRBJ1-5
ASSLEVTGIADTQY | TRBV7-2 | TRBD1 | TRBJ2-3
ASSRQGANYGYT | TRBV12-3/TRBV12-4 | TRBD1 | TRBJ1-2
ASSQTSGKTDTQY | TRBV4-2 | TRBD2 | TRBJ2-3
ASRSWDRQNTEAF | TRBV7-9 | TRBD1 | TRBJ1-1